One sample yielded the 20 T cell receptor beta chains listed below, sequenced in a study of identical twins' blood T cells. TCRdb reanalysed the 5' RACE reads using MiXCR and keeps one entry per CDR3 protein. The sample includes hundreds of thousands of distinct CDR3 sequences, about 28% of them seen just once. Sequenced: PBMCs. These receptors came from a woman aged 18-55 years in good health.

This clonotype occurred many times. The V and J genes are TRBV5-1 and TRBJ2-3; 7 nucleotides match TRBD2. Germline CDR1 is SGHRS and CDR2 is YFSETQ. The J segment lost 0 bases and the V segment lost 0 bases, leaving 1 base of the junction unmatched. CDR3 length equals 15 residues. The chain's CDR3 is CASSLGGLSTDTQYF. The CDR3 region has the DNA TGCGCCAGCAGCTTGGGGGGACTAAGCACAGATACGCAGTATTTT.

The DNA of the CDR3 is TGCGCCAGCAGGCGACTAGCTTGGGAGCTGTTTTTT. This gives the protein CASRRLAWELFF. The chain uses TRBV10-2 and TRBJ2-2, with 7 bases aligning to TRBD2. V lost 6 bases to trimming and J lost 9 bases; unmatched junction nucleotides: 4. Germline lookup yields CDR1 WSHSY and CDR2 SAAADI. CDR3 length: 12 amino acids.

The V and J genes are TRBV5-1 and TRBJ1-6, with 7 bases fitting TRBD1. Germline CDR1 reads SGHRS; CDR2 reads YFSETQ. V was pared by 3 bases and J by 0 bases, with 12 bases of the junction left unmatched. The CDR3 length is 19 residues. The CDR3 region is CASSWSGQDLSSYNSPLHF. CDR3 DNA sequence: TGCGCCAGCAGCTGGAGCGGACAGGACTTGAGCTCCTATAATTCACCCCTCCACTTT. The full variable domain, in which reference TRBV5-1 and TRBJ1-6 provide the parts outside the CDR3, is KAGVTQTPRYLIKTRGQQVTLSCSPISGHRSVSWYQQTPGQGLQFLFEYFSETQRNKGNFPGRFSGRQFSNSRSEMNVSTLELGDSALYLCASSWSGQDLSSYNSPLHFGNGTRLTVT.

The chain uses TRBV12-3 or TRBV12-4 and TRBJ1-2, with D possibly TRBD1 on 6 matching bases. CDR3 length equals 13 residues. Trimming removed 7 bases at V and 8 bases at J, with 17 bases between. The CDR3 reads CASIPTGFRGYTF. CDR3 DNA: TGTGCCAGCATCCCTACAGGGTTTCGGGGCTACACCTTC.

A few counts support this clonotype. The chain employs TRBV28 and TRBJ2-7, with D uncertain. With 6 bases removed from V and 4 bases from J, the gap between germline ends came to 10 bases. This CDR3 comprises 12 residues. CDR1 and CDR2 (germline): MDHEN, SYDVKM. In DNA form, the CDR3 reads TGTGCCAGCAGCCAATTCCGTTACGAGCAGTACTTC. Its protein product is CASSQFRYEQYF.

This clonotype showed up just a few times. CDR3: CSAQGDPNQPQHF. The CDR3 DNA reads as TGCAGTGCTCAGGGGGACCCTAATCAGCCCCAGCATTTT. This chain joins TRBV20-1 and TRBJ1-5, with 7 bases identical to TRBD1. Germline CDR1 is DFQATT and CDR2 is SNEGSKA (reference sequence). After removal of 5 bases from V and 4 bases from J, the junction contained 5 bases not matched to a gene. The CDR3 consists of 13 residues.

This clonotype has more than one count but fewer than ten. The V call is TRBV7-9, the J call TRBJ2-3; 10 bases match TRBD2. The V gene's germline CDR1 is SEHNR and CDR2 FQNEAQ (reference sequence). V gave up 4 bases and J gave up 0 bases; unmatched junction bases: 4. The CDR3 sequence is 16 residues long. The chain's CDR3 is CASSSGTSESTDTQYF. The CDR3 DNA is TGTGCCAGCAGCTCCGGGACTAGCGAAAGCACAGATACGCAGTATTTT.

This sequence joins TRBV5-1 and TRBJ1-1; possibly TRBD1 for D (6 bases). Germline assignment: CDR1 SGHRS and CDR2 YFSETQ. V lost 1 base and J lost 5, with 9 bases in between. The CDR3 totals 13 residues. CDR3 residues: CASSLWGLTEAFF. CDR3 sequence (DNA): TGCGCCAGCAGCTTGTGGGGGCTAACTGAAGCTTTCTTT.

The chain links TRBV9 to TRBJ2-7; TRBD1 might be the D (5 bases). The V end lost 3 bases, the J end lost 3 bases, and 16 bases lay between the germline ends. The CDR3 runs 15 residues. CDR1 is SGDLS, CDR2 YYNGEE, per germline. This chain's CDR3 is CASSATGGANYEQYF. CDR3 nucleotides: TGTGCCAGCAGCGCTACTGGTGGGGCTAACTACGAGCAGTACTTC. The complete variable domain, with remaining parts taken from reference TRBV9 and TRBJ2-7, reads DSGVTQTPKHLITATGQRVTLRCSPRSGDLSVYWYQQSLDQGLQFLIQYYNGEERAKGNILERFSAQQFPDLHSELNLSSLELGDSALYFCASSATGGANYEQYFGPGTRLTVT.

This clonotype was detected only a few times. This chain uses TRBV12-3 or TRBV12-4 with TRBJ2-7, with TRBD1 matching 9 bases. CDR3 length: 16 residues. The trim removed 4 bases at V and 3 bases at J, leaving 10 bases unmatched. The CDR3: CASSWNWDRDHYEQYF. Here the CDR3 DNA reads TGTGCCAGCAGTTGGAATTGGGACAGGGACCACTACGAGCAGTACTTC.

The gene calls are TRBV19 and TRBJ1-1; TRBD1 might be the D (5 bases). The CDR3 has 13 amino acids. CDR1 and CDR2 from the germline V gene are LNHDA and SQIVND (reference sequence). V lost 10 bases to trimming and J lost 7 bases, with 19 bases between them. CDR3 nucleotides: TGTGCCACCTTAGACGGACACCTACATGAAGCTTTCTTT. This sequence encodes CATLDGHLHEAFF.

This clonotype was detected a few times. The chain employs TRBV10-3 and TRBJ2-7; 7 nucleotides align to TRBD1. The germline CDR1 and CDR2 sequences are ENHRY and SYGVKD. The V gene end was trimmed by 2 bases and the J gene end by 3 bases; junction bases not matched to a gene: 4. CDR3 length: 14 amino acids. The CDR3: CAISETGAGYEQYF. DNA for the CDR3: TGTGCCATCAGTGAGACAGGGGCCGGCTACGAGCAGTACTTC.

On this clonotype itself: A much larger clonotype is one base distant, so this may be a read error. Since the CDR3 does not end with the conserved phenylalanine or tryptophan, this likely comes from a read error. The chain employs TRBV2 and TRBJ1-1; D is uncertain. Germline assignment: CDR1 SNHLY and CDR2 FYNNEI. V shed 6 bases and J shed 6 bases, with 11 bases lying between them. This CDR3 contains 12 residues. CDR3 region: CASSGDIAEAFL. The CDR3 DNA reads as TGTGCCAGCAGCGGCGACATAGCTGAAGCTTTCCTT.

The chain couples TRBV3-1 to TRBJ1-1, with D unresolved. V lost 5 bases to trimming and J lost 1 base, with 8 bases between them. The CDR3 is made up of 13 amino acids. CDR1 and CDR2 from the germline V gene are LGHDT and YNNKEL (reference sequence). This CDR3 reads CASSFFSNTEAFF. Written as DNA, the CDR3 is TGTGCCAGCAGCTTTTTCTCGAACACTGAAGCTTTCTTT.

Only a few counts were recorded for this clonotype. The chain couples TRBV29-1 to TRBJ1-1; 10 bases align to TRBD1. The CDR3 loop spans 13 amino acids. The trim removed 8 bases at V and 5 bases at J, leaving 8 bases unmatched. The germline V gene has CDR1 SQVTM and CDR2 ANQGSEA. The CDR3 DNA sequence: TGCAGCTCGTGGGGGACAGGGGCTACTGAAGCTTTCTTT. Translating it yields CSSWGTGATEAFF.

This clonotype was detected only a few times. J is TRBJ2-7 and V is TRBV6-2 or TRBV6-3; tentatively, D is TRBD1 or TRBD2 (5 bases each). The V end lost 0 bases, the J end lost 6 bases, and 6 bases lay between the germline ends. This CDR3 comprises 12 residues. Germline values: CDR1 MNHEY, CDR2 SVGEGT. The CDR3 DNA sequence: TGTGCCAGCAGTTACTCGAGGGGCGAGCAGTACTTC. This sequence encodes CASSYSRGEQYF.

This chain joins TRBV3-1 and TRBJ1-2; D perhaps matches TRBD1 (5 bases). Germline-derived CDR1 and CDR2 are LGHDT and YNNKEL (reference sequence). This CDR3 comprises 16 residues. The ends were cut back, 3 bases at V and 2 bases at J, with 16 bases in the middle. The CDR3 loop reads CASSQIGPKGNYGYTF. In DNA, the CDR3 is TGTGCCAGCAGCCAGATAGGACCGAAGGGGAACTATGGCTACACCTTC.

As regards this clonotype: A read error is possible here, since a much larger clone lies one base away. The genes are TRBV4-1 and TRBJ2-5; D might be TRBD2 (5 bases). This CDR3 region has 13 residues. Germline V gene lookup returns CDR1 MGHRA and CDR2 YSYEKL. Here the CDR3 reads CASSQALSETHYF. The DNA for the CDR3 is TGCGCCAGCAGCCAAGCTCTTAGCGAGACCCATTACTTC.

The table lists this clonotype with a few counts. The V gene is TRBV6-5, the J gene TRBJ1-1; no reliable D call. The CDR3 runs to 15 residues. CDR1 and CDR2 (germline): MNHEY, SVGAGI. Trimming removed 0 bases at V and 4 bases at J, with 12 bases between. The CDR3 region is CASSYSGKRGTEAFF. For the CDR3, the DNA is TGTGCCAGCAGTTACTCGGGGAAACGGGGCACTGAAGCTTTCTTT.

This clonotype was detected many times. The V call is TRBV6-6, the J call TRBJ2-3; the D is unclear. From germline, CDR1 is MNHNY and CDR2 SVGAGI (reference sequence). This CDR3 spans 19 amino acids. Trimming took off 1 base at V and 4 bases at J, with 24 bases between the two ends. This chain's CDR3 is CASSYYYWVAGSPPDTQYF. CDR3 DNA: TGTGCCAGCAGTTACTACTACTGGGTAGCTGGAAGCCCCCCAGATACGCAGTATTTT.